The T cell receptor (beta chain) described here comes from a study of blood T cell repertoires in COVID-19. Across the study: The United States, Italy and Spain were the sources of the acute and convalescent COVID-19 samples.

Sequenced by immunoSEQ multiplex PCR; TCRdb stores in-frame clones only, minus some. Of some 50,000 clones in the sample, about 63% were seen once. CDR1 and CDR2 from the germline V gene are MGHRA and YSYEKL. V was clipped by 0 bases and J by 1 base, with 13 bases between them. The CDR3 length is 16 residues. V is TRBV4-1 and J is TRBJ2-7; D is undetermined. The specimen sequenced was peripheral blood. The sequence came from a woman in her seventies with acute or convalescent COVID-19. Here the CDR3 DNA reads TGCGCCAGCAGCCAAGAGGGCATAGGTGATTCCTACGAGCAGTACTTC. Translating gives CASSQEGIGDSYEQYF.